Following are 17 T cell receptor beta chains from one sample sequenced in a study of Tregs in tolerant kidney transplant recipients. This table comes from immunoSEQ multiplex PCR, and its TCRdb copy is limited to in-frame clones, with some not included. The repertoire consists of 240,000 or so clones, with 84% occurring once and the leading ten covering around 0.6%. Sequencing was done on a sample of CD4+ T cells from blood. These receptors all come from a human donor in good health.

V is TRBV7-9 and J is TRBJ2-7, with 11 bases matching TRBD1. In germline, CDR1 is SEHNR, CDR2 FQNEAQ (reference sequence). This CDR3 has 15 amino acids. Germline trimming cut 4 bases from V and 2 bases from J; bases unmatched to any gene: 4. In DNA form, the CDR3 reads TGTGCCAGCAGCTACCCGGGACAGGGGGCCTACGAGCAGTACTTC. It codes for CASSYPGQGAYEQYF.

This clone was observed a handful of times. V is TRBV5-4 and J is TRBJ1-2, with 9 bases that match TRBD1. Germline V gene data show CDR1 as SGHNT and CDR2 as YYREEE (reference sequence). This CDR3 region has 17 residues. J lost 2 bases, V lost 3 bases, and 11 bases had no gene match. The CDR3 DNA reads as TGTGCCAGCAGCTCAGAACGGGACAGGGCGATAAACTATGGCTACACCTTC. Translation gives CASSSERDRAINYGYTF. Complete variable domain (other parts from reference TRBV5-4 and TRBJ1-2): ETGVTQSPTHLIKTRGQQVTLRCSSQSGHNTVSWYQQALGQGPQFIFQYYREEENGRGNFPPRFSGLQFPNYSSELNVNALELDDSALYLCASSSERDRAINYGYTFGSGTRLTVV.

The J gene is TRBJ2-5, the V gene TRBV6-6; D gene ambiguous. The V end lost 6 bases, the J end lost 1 base, and 9 bases lay between the germline ends. Germline CDR1 reads MNHNY; CDR2 reads SVGAGI (reference sequence). This CDR3 region has 13 residues. The CDR3 bases are TGTGCCAGCAGCCCGGCGCGCCAAGAGACCCAGTACTTC. The encoded protein is CASSPARQETQYF.

The chain employs TRBV5-4 and TRBJ2-5; no clear D gene. The CDR3 contains 14 residues. V was trimmed by 3 bases and J by 2 bases, leaving 11 bases between them. Germline V gene lookup returns CDR1 SGHNT and CDR2 YYREEE (reference sequence). The CDR3 bases are TGTGCCAGCAGCTCCCTAGGGTTACAAGAGACCCAGTACTTC. Translating it yields CASSSLGLQETQYF.

The chain joins TRBV15 to TRBJ1-1, with 11 nucleotides matching TRBD1. The CDR3 contains 17 residues. The V gene's germline CDR1 is LNHNV and CDR2 YYDKDF (reference sequence). The V gene end was trimmed by 1 base and the J gene end by 1 base; junction bases not matched to a gene: 5. The CDR3 DNA is TGTGCCACCAGCAGAGCGGGGACAGGGGGTCCGAACACTGAAGCTTTCTTT. Protein sequence: CATSRAGTGGPNTEAFF. Supplemented by reference TRBV15 and TRBJ1-1, the full variable domain reads DAMVIQNPRYQVTQFGKPVTLSCSQTLNHNVMYWYQQKSSQAPKLLFHYYDKDFNNEADTPDNFQSRRPNTSFCFLDIRSPGLGDTAMYLCATSRAGTGGPNTEAFFGQGTRLTVV.

V is TRBV5-4 and J is TRBJ1-3; 8 nucleotides align to TRBD1. This CDR3 contains 16 residues. V trimming: 4 bases; J trimming: 0 bases; junction bases outside the gene matches: 6. CDR1 and CDR2 (germline): SGHNT, YYREEE (reference sequence). CDR3 loop: CASSQPGQVSGNTIYF. In DNA form, the CDR3 reads TGTGCCAGCAGCCAACCGGGACAGGTCTCTGGAAACACCATATATTTT.

CDR3 in amino acids: CASSHDRFEQYF. The CDR3 DNA reads TGTGCCAGCAGCCATGACAGGTTCGAGCAGTACTTC. The chain is built from TRBV14 and TRBJ2-7; D is perhaps TRBD1 (6 bases). V lost 3 bases and J lost 6, with 9 bases in between. The CDR3 is made up of 12 amino acids. Germline V gene data show CDR1 as SGHDN and CDR2 as FVKESK.

J is TRBJ1-2 and V is TRBV4-1, with 7 bases identical to TRBD1. The CDR3 is 16 amino acids. CDR1 is MGHRA and CDR2 is YSYEKL in the germline V gene. Trimming at V came to 0 bases and at J to 6 bases, leaving 10 bases not matched to a gene. CDR3 coding DNA: TGCGCCAGCAGCCAAGACCCGCAGGGGGTCAGAGATGGCTACACCTTC. Translation: CASSQDPQGVRDGYTF.

This rearrangement joins TRBV5-4 to TRBJ1-6, with D unresolved. CDR1 is SGHNT, CDR2 YYREEE, per germline (reference sequence). CDR3 size: 12 residues. CDR3 sequence reads: CAVEVDNSPLHF. The CDR3 DNA reads as TGTGCTGTAGAGGTGGATAATTCACCCCTCCACTTT. The full variable domain, rest sourced from reference TRBV5-4 and TRBJ1-6, is ETGVTQSPTHLIKTRGQQVTLRCSSQSGHNTVSWYQQALGQGPQFIFQYYREEENGRGNFPPRFSGLQFPNYSSELNVNALELDDSALYLCAVEVDNSPLHFGNGTRLTVT.

The chain employs TRBV25-1 and TRBJ2-7; the D call may be TRBD1 or TRBD2 (5 bases each). The CDR3 has 15 amino acids. The germline V and J ends were trimmed by 2 bases and 5 bases, with 16 bases remaining between them. The V gene's germline CDR1 is MGHDK and CDR2 SYGVNS. The CDR3, as DNA: TGTGCCAGCAGTGAAACGGGACCCCGGGTTGACGAGCAGTACTTC. Its protein product is CASSETGPRVDEQYF.

The rearrangement links TRBV19 to TRBJ2-1, with D possibly called TRBD1 or TRBD2 (6 bases each). V dropped 4 bases and J dropped 8 bases, with 18 bases sitting between them. Germline-derived CDR1 and CDR2 are LNHDA and SQIVND (reference sequence). The CDR3 consists of 15 residues. This chain's CDR3 is CASSKGEGGGDEQFF. The CDR3 DNA reads as TGTGCCAGTAGTAAGGGTGAGGGGGGCGGCGATGAGCAGTTCTTC.

This chain uses TRBV19 with TRBJ1-5, with D tentatively TRBD1 (5 bases). V lost 5 bases and J 10 bases, leaving 18 bases between the germline ends. Germline V lookup: CDR1 LNHDA, CDR2 SQIVND (reference sequence). The CDR3 is 14 amino acids. In nucleotides, the CDR3 is TGTGCCAGTAGTGCTGTGTCGGGGGATCGACCCCAGCATTTT. It codes for CASSAVSGDRPQHF.

This chain links TRBV6-1 with TRBJ1-5, with D tentatively TRBD1 (6 bases). The V gene's germline CDR1 is MNHNS and CDR2 SASEGT. Trimming took 6 bases from V and 5 from J, leaving 11 bases between them. This CDR3 is built from 13 residues. CDR3 DNA sequence: TGTGCCAGCAGGCAGGGGCAGGATCAGCCCCAGCATTTT. It translates to CASRQGQDQPQHF.

This clone has only a few counts. The chain employs TRBV7-9 and TRBJ2-5, with 10 bases lining up with TRBD2. Germline assignment: CDR1 SEHNR and CDR2 FQNEAQ (reference sequence). The trim removed 5 bases at V and 8 bases at J, leaving 8 bases unmatched. This CDR3 is 14 amino acids long. This CDR3 is CASSPGTSARTQYF. As DNA, the CDR3 is TGTGCCAGCAGCCCCGGGACTAGCGCCCGAACCCAGTACTTC. Drawing the rest from reference TRBV7-9 and TRBJ2-5, the complete variable domain is DTGVSQNPRHKITKRGQNVTFRCDPISEHNRLYWYRQTLGQGPEFLTYFQNEAQLEKSRLLSDRFSAERPKGSFSTLEIQRTEQGDSAMYLCASSPGTSARTQYFGPGTRLLVL.

The chain recombines TRBV19 with TRBJ1-6; D is ambiguous. This CDR3 is 20 amino acids long. Germline V CDR1 and CDR2: LNHDA, SQIVND (reference sequence). V gave up 0 bases and J gave up 0 bases, with 18 bases separating them. The CDR3 here is CASSIDQERVRVSYNSPLHF. The CDR3 nucleotides read TGTGCCAGTAGTATAGATCAGGAGAGGGTGAGGGTCTCCTATAATTCACCCCTCCACTTT.

V and J are TRBV11-2 and TRBJ1-6, with D perhaps TRBD1 (6 bases). V gave up 8 bases and J gave up 5 bases, with 13 bases separating them. The germline CDR1 and CDR2 sequences are SGHAT and FQNNGV. The CDR3 extends over 14 amino acids. The CDR3 nucleotides are TGTGCCAGCGCAAGGGGGGTGAATAATTCACCCCTCCACTTT. Translated, it gives CASARGVNNSPLHF.

The chain employs TRBV6-5 and TRBJ1-5; no clear D. The CDR3 consists of 16 residues. Germline CDR1 MNHEY, CDR2 SVGAGI. Trimming pared 4 bases from V and 2 bases from J, leaving 15 bases between. The chain's CDR3 is CASSSKGRQGNQPQHF. Here the CDR3 DNA reads TGTGCCAGCAGTTCCAAGGGCCGCCAGGGCAATCAGCCCCAGCATTTT.